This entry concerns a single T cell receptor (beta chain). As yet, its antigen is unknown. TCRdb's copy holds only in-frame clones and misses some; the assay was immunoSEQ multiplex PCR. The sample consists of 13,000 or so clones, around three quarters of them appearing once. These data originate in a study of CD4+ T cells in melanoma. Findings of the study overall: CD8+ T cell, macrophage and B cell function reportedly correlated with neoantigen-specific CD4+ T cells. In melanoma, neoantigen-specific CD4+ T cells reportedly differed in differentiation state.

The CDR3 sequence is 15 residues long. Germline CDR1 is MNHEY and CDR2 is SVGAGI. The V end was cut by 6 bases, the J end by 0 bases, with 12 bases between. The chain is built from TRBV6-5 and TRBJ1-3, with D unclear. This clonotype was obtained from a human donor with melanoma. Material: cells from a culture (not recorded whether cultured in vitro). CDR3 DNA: TGTGCCAGCAGACCCACACGTAACTCTGGAAACACCATATATTTT. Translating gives CASRPTRNSGNTIYF.